The rows below give T cell receptor beta chains drawn from one sample of a study of blood T cells in healthy people across ages. TCRdb redid the calling of the 5' RACE reads with MiXCR, one entry per CDR3 protein. The data hold approximately 1.5 million distinct CDR3 sequences, with 34% observed a single time. The sequenced material came from blood. The receptor source for this set is a woman under 40 in good health. Both conserved end residues are part of each CDR3. Fields, in order: J gene, clone size, D gene, V gene, CDR3 DNA, CDR3 protein. D genes are given only for firm matches. Some rows have no size entry. The others give once, few or many, or a class for an expanded clone.

j_call: TRBJ1-2; clone_size: -; d_call: TRBD1; v_call: TRBV9; cdr3_nt: TGTGCCAGCAGCCCATTTCGGACAGGGGGCAACTATGGCTACACCTTC; cdr3_aa: CASSPFRTGGNYGYTF
j_call: TRBJ2-3; clone_size: -; d_call: TRBD2; v_call: TRBV28; cdr3_nt: TGTGCCAGCAGTTCAATAGCGGGGGGGCCTCTCTTAGATACGCAGTATTTT; cdr3_aa: CASSSIAGGPLLDTQYF
j_call: TRBJ2-7; clone_size: once; d_call: -; v_call: TRBV6-2/TRBV6-3; cdr3_nt: TGTGCCAGCAACTACTACTACGAGCAGTACTTC; cdr3_aa: CASNYYYEQYF
j_call: TRBJ2-7; clone_size: few; d_call: -; v_call: TRBV7-2; cdr3_nt: TGTGCCAGCAGCCGTGATCCGACAGCACGTTGGGTAGACGAGCAGTACTTC; cdr3_aa: CASSRDPTARWVDEQYF
j_call: TRBJ2-3; clone_size: -; d_call: -; v_call: TRBV12-3/TRBV12-4; cdr3_nt: TGTGCCAGCGGACGGGGGGCCGGTAGCACAGATACGCAGTATTTT; cdr3_aa: CASGRGAGSTDTQYF
j_call: TRBJ1-5; clone_size: -; d_call: -; v_call: TRBV15; cdr3_nt: TGTGCCACCAGCTCCGGGGAGACGAGCAATCAGCCCCAGCATTTT; cdr3_aa: CATSSGETSNQPQHF
j_call: TRBJ1-1; clone_size: few; d_call: TRBD1; v_call: TRBV27; cdr3_nt: TGTGCCAGCAAAACGAAAGACAGGGTTGGGGCTGAAGCTTTCTTT; cdr3_aa: CASKTKDRVGAEAFF
j_call: TRBJ1-6; clone_size: few; d_call: TRBD1; v_call: TRBV6-6; cdr3_nt: TGTGCCAGCACTCCGGGACAGGGGAGCTCCTATAATTCACCCCTCCACTTT; cdr3_aa: CASTPGQGSSYNSPLHF
j_call: TRBJ2-7; clone_size: -; d_call: -; v_call: TRBV18; cdr3_nt: TGTGCCAGCTCACCCAAAACCCTGACAGAACGACTAATCTACGAGCAGTACTTC; cdr3_aa: CASSPKTLTERLIYEQYF
j_call: TRBJ2-3; clone_size: -; d_call: -; v_call: TRBV5-6; cdr3_nt: TGTGCCAGCAGCGACCGGGGGCCGGCAGATACGCAGTATTTT; cdr3_aa: CASSDRGPADTQYF
j_call: TRBJ1-1; clone_size: few; d_call: -; v_call: TRBV4-2; cdr3_nt: TGTGCCAGCAGCCAAGATTTATTCAGGGTAGAAGCTTTCTTT; cdr3_aa: CASSQDLFRVEAFF
j_call: TRBJ1-4; clone_size: -; d_call: -; v_call: TRBV20-1; cdr3_nt: TGCAGTGCTAGTAAACAGGGAGATGAAAAACTGTTTTTT; cdr3_aa: CSASKQGDEKLFF
j_call: TRBJ2-1; clone_size: few; d_call: -; v_call: TRBV6-5; cdr3_nt: TGTGCCAGCAGTACCCTCCGAGCTCAGTTCTTC; cdr3_aa: CASSTLRAQFF
j_call: TRBJ1-2; clone_size: -; d_call: -; v_call: TRBV27; cdr3_nt: TGCGCCAGCAGTTTTCGGGGAACCCCTAACTATGGCTACACCTTC; cdr3_aa: CASSFRGTPNYGYTF
j_call: TRBJ2-1; clone_size: -; d_call: -; v_call: TRBV2; cdr3_nt: TGTGCCAGCAGTTATTTTACAGGAACGTACAATGAGCAGTTCTTC; cdr3_aa: CASSYFTGTYNEQFF
j_call: TRBJ2-7; clone_size: many; d_call: -; v_call: TRBV27; cdr3_nt: TGTGCCAGCAGTTTACCGACTTCAGGGTTCGACGAGCAGTACTTC; cdr3_aa: CASSLPTSGFDEQYF
j_call: TRBJ2-3; clone_size: -; d_call: -; v_call: TRBV12-3/TRBV12-4; cdr3_nt: TGTGCCAGCAGTACAGTGTACGCAGATGCGCAGTATTTT; cdr3_aa: CASSTVYADAQYF
j_call: TRBJ2-1; clone_size: few; d_call: -; v_call: TRBV12-3/TRBV12-4; cdr3_nt: TGTGCCACGAAGTCCTACAATGAGCAGTTCTTC; cdr3_aa: CATKSYNEQFF
j_call: TRBJ2-5; clone_size: -; d_call: TRBD2; v_call: TRBV15; cdr3_nt: TGTGCCACCGGCAGAGCCCGGGGGGTAGAGGGGCGAGAGACCCAGTACTTC; cdr3_aa: CATGRARGVEGRETQYF
j_call: TRBJ2-5; clone_size: few; d_call: -; v_call: TRBV9; cdr3_nt: TGTGCCAGCAGCCTGACTAGTTTGACGGGGGCGGCCCAGTACTTC; cdr3_aa: CASSLTSLTGAAQYF
j_call: TRBJ2-7; clone_size: few; d_call: TRBD2; v_call: TRBV6-2/TRBV6-3; cdr3_nt: TGTGCCAGCAGTTACTCCGCTTGGCTAGCGGGTGACACCTACGAGCAGTACTTC; cdr3_aa: CASSYSAWLAGDTYEQYF
j_call: TRBJ2-1; clone_size: -; d_call: -; v_call: TRBV28; cdr3_nt: TGTGGCTACAATGAGCAGTTCTTC; cdr3_aa: CGYNEQFF
j_call: TRBJ2-3; clone_size: -; d_call: TRBD2; v_call: TRBV4-1; cdr3_nt: TGCGCCGGCAGCCAAGAGGCCCTAGCGGGGGGCACAGATACGCAGTATTTT; cdr3_aa: CAGSQEALAGGTDTQYF
j_call: TRBJ2-2; clone_size: -; d_call: TRBD1; v_call: TRBV5-1; cdr3_nt: TGCGCCAGCACCTCCGGGACAGGGTACACCGGGGAGCTGTTTTTT; cdr3_aa: CASTSGTGYTGELFF
j_call: TRBJ1-1; clone_size: -; d_call: -; v_call: TRBV2; cdr3_nt: TGTGCCAGCAGGGGGGAGGACGGGAACACTGAAGCTTTCTTT; cdr3_aa: CASRGEDGNTEAFF
j_call: TRBJ2-7; clone_size: few; d_call: TRBD2; v_call: TRBV5-1; cdr3_nt: TGCGCCAGCAGCTTGCGGCGGACTAGCGACGAGCAGTACTTC; cdr3_aa: CASSLRRTSDEQYF
j_call: TRBJ1-3; clone_size: few; d_call: -; v_call: TRBV11-3; cdr3_nt: TGTGCCAACACCTCTAGACATCCCCTCGACTCTGGAAACACCATATATTTT; cdr3_aa: CANTSRHPLDSGNTIYF
j_call: TRBJ1-2; clone_size: few; d_call: TRBD1; v_call: TRBV4-1; cdr3_nt: TGCGCCAGCAGCCAAGGGGCAGGGGGCTATGGCTACACCTTC; cdr3_aa: CASSQGAGGYGYTF
j_call: TRBJ2-3; clone_size: few; d_call: -; v_call: TRBV10-3; cdr3_nt: TGTGCCATCAAAACTGGCGGGGAGAGCGCAGATACGCAGTATTTT; cdr3_aa: CAIKTGGESADTQYF
j_call: TRBJ1-2; clone_size: many; d_call: -; v_call: TRBV29-1; cdr3_nt: TGCAGCGTTATTAGGCAGGGAAATGGCTACACCTTC; cdr3_aa: CSVIRQGNGYTF